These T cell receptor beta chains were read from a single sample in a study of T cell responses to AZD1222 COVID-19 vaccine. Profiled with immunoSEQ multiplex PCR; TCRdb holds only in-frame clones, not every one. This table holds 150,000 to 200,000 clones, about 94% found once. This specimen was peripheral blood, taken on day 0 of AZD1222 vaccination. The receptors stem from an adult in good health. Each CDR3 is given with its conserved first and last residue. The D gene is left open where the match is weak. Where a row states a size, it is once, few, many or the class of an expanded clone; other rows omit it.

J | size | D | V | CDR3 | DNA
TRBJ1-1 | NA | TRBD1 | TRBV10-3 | CAIRTNRGSDTEAFF | TGTGCCATCAGGACCAACAGGGGGAGTGACACTGAAGCTTTCTTT
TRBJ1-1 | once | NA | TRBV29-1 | CSVRENTEAFF | TGCAGCGTCAGAGAAAACACTGAAGCTTTCTTT
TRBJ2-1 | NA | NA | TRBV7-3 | CASGRQYNEQFF | TGTGCCAGCGGGCGACAGTACAATGAGCAGTTCTTC
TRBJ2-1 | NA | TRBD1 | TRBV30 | CAWDPGTGYNEQFF | TGTGCCTGGGATCCCGGGACAGGCTACAATGAGCAGTTCTTC
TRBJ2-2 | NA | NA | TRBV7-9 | CASSYEGHTGELFF | TGTGCCAGCAGCTACGAGGGGCATACCGGGGAGCTGTTTTTT
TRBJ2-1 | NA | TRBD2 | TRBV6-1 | CASSDGTSGSINEQFF | TGTGCCAGCAGTGACGGGACTAGCGGCAGTATCAATGAGCAGTTCTTC
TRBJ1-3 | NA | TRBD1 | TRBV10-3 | CAVRGQGSNSGNTIYF | TGTGCCGTCAGGGGACAGGGAAGCAACTCTGGAAACACCATATATTTT
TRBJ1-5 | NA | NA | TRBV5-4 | CATHEGVNQPQHF | TGTGCCACCCATGAGGGGGTCAATCAGCCCCAGCATTTT
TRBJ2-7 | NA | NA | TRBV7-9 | CASSLVLPYEQYF | TGTGCCAGCAGCTTAGTACTCCCCTACGAGCAGTACTTC
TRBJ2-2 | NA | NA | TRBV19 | CASSMTSRGTTGELFF | TGTGCCAGTAGTATGACCTCTCGCGGAACTACCGGGGAGCTGTTTTTT
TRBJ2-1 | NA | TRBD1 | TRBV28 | CASSSTPQGAEQFF | TGTGCCAGCAGTTCAACACCACAGGGGGCTGAGCAGTTCTTC
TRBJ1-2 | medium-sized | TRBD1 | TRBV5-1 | CASSDEGQGGGYGYTF | TGCGCCAGCAGCGACGAGGGACAGGGAGGAGGCTATGGCTACACCTTC
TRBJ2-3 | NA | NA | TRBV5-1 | CASSWTDTQYF | TGCGCCAGCAGCTGGACAGATACGCAGTATTTT
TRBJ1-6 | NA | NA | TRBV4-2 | CASSPFLAENSPLHF | TGTGCCAGCAGCCCGTTTTTGGCAGAGAATTCACCCCTCCACTTT
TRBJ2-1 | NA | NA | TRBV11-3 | CASSLGILGEQFF | TGTGCCAGCAGCCTAGGGATCTTGGGTGAGCAGTTCTTC
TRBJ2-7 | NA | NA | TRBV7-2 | CASSLDKGLTYEQYF | TGTGCCAGCAGCTTAGACAAGGGGTTAACCTACGAGCAGTACTTC
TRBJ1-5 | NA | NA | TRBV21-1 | CASSSPGSNQPQHF | TGTGCCAGCAGCTCCCCGGGGAGCAATCAGCCCCAGCATTTT
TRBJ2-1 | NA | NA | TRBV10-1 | CASSAGTVYAEQFF | TGCGCCAGCAGCGCCGGGACCGTCTACGCTGAGCAGTTCTTC
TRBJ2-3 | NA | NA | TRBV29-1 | CSVTPRADTQYF | TGCAGCGTTACCCCGCGCGCAGATACGCAGTATTTT
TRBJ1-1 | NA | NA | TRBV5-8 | CASSSLGGANTEAFF | TGTGCCAGCAGCAGCCTAGGGGGGGCGAACACTGAAGCTTTCTTT
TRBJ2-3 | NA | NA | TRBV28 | CASSPGGAGTDTQYF | TGTGCCAGCAGCCCCGGAGGGGCCGGCACAGATACGCAGTATTTT
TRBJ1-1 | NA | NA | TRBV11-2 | CASSEPGGGIETEAFF | TGTGCCAGCAGCGAACCCGGGGGGGGAATTGAAACTGAAGCTTTCTTT
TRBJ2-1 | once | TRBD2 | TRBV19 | CASRQAGVTNEQFF | TGTGCCAGTAGGCAGGCGGGAGTCACCAATGAGCAGTTCTTC
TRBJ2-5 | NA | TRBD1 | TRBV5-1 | CASTRDREETQYF | TGCGCCAGCACCCGGGACAGGGAAGAGACCCAGTACTTC
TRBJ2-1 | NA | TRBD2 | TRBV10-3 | CAISEEAGAQFF | TGTGCCATCAGTGAGGAGGCGGGAGCTCAGTTCTTC
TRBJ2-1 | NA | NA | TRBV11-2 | CASSLGAGPHNEQFF | TGTGCCAGCAGCTTAGGAGCAGGGCCCCACAATGAGCAGTTCTTC
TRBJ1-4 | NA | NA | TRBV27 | CASSLWKGEKLFF | TGTGCCAGCAGTCTATGGAAGGGTGAAAAACTGTTTTTT
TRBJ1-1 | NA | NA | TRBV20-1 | CSASHWAGGLNTEAFF | TGCAGTGCTAGTCATTGGGCAGGCGGGTTGAACACTGAAGCTTTCTTT
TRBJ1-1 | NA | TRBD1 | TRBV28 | CASSSPQGMNTEAFF | TGTGCCAGCAGTTCCCCACAGGGGATGAACACTGAAGCTTTCTTT